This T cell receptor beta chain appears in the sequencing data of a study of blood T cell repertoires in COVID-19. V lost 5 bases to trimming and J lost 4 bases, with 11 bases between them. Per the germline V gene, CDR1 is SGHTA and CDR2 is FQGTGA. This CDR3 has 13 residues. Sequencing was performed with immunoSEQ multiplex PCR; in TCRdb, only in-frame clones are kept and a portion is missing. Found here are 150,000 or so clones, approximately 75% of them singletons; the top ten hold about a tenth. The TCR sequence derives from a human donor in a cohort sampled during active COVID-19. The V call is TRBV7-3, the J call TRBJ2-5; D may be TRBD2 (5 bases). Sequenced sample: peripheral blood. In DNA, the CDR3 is TGTGCCAGCAGCGTTGGACTGGGAGAGACCCAGTACTTC. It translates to CASSVGLGETQYF.